Given below is one T cell receptor (beta chain) in context. Recent acute infections and vaccinations were absent in the healthy HIV-negative adult donors. Into CD45RA+ naive and CD45RA-negative memory subsets, the CD4+ cells were split. The assay was run at deep level. Sequencing used immunoSEQ multiplex PCR; TCRdb keeps in-frame clones, though not all of them. Among around 200,000 clones listed, around 63% were seen once. The sample originates from a study of shared clonotypes between healthy human individuals. Sequencing input: memory CD4+ T cells sorted from blood. This sample's subset: CD45RA-negative fraction. This sequence originates from a man younger than 45 in good health.

CDR3: CASSPPSKAAKNIQYF. The CDR3 coding sequence is TGTGCCAGCTCACCACCCAGTAAGGCGGCCAAAAACATTCAGTACTTC. The chain employs TRBV18 and TRBJ2-4; D unresolved. Germline CDR1 is KGHSH and CDR2 is LQKENI. The CDR3 extends over 16 amino acids. V gave up 0 bases and J gave up 1 base, with 10 bases separating them.